This is a list of T cell receptor beta chains from one sample in a study of Graves' ophthalmopathy and Graves' hyperthyroidism. TCRdb reprocessed the multiplex PCR reads via MiXCR and lists one record per CDR3 protein. The data hold about 500,000 distinct CDR3 sequences, with less than 45% observed a single time. Sequencing was performed on peripheral blood or thyroid tissue (not recorded which). These receptors came from an adult man with Graves' hyperthyroidism. CDR3s leave out the opening cysteine and the closing phenylalanine or tryptophan. Each record gives: clone size, J gene, V gene, CDR3 protein. The size of a clone is reported for some rows only, either as once, few or many, or as a class for expanded clones.

clone_size: many
j_call: TRBJ2-5
v_call: TRBV14
cdr3_aa: ASSQDLQETQY

clone_size: -
j_call: TRBJ2-7
v_call: TRBV10-3
cdr3_aa: AISESVEEQY

clone_size: -
j_call: TRBJ2-2
v_call: TRBV7-2
cdr3_aa: PSSLMTGSTGELF

clone_size: many
j_call: TRBJ1-2
v_call: TRBV6-5
cdr3_aa: ASYPGAKGGYT

clone_size: many
j_call: TRBJ2-7
v_call: TRBV29-1
cdr3_aa: SVARDIYYEQY

clone_size: few
j_call: TRBJ2-7
v_call: TRBV7-9
cdr3_aa: ASSFMGPIYEQY

clone_size: -
j_call: TRBJ2-3
v_call: TRBV9
cdr3_aa: ASSDIGSPADTQY

clone_size: few
j_call: TRBJ2-7
v_call: TRBV7-2
cdr3_aa: ASSLIGGSPYEQY

clone_size: many
j_call: TRBJ2-7
v_call: TRBV7-9
cdr3_aa: ASSLPTGQGAYEQY

clone_size: many
j_call: TRBJ1-5
v_call: TRBV19
cdr3_aa: ASSIGRENQPQH

clone_size: -
j_call: TRBJ2-3
v_call: TRBV5-1
cdr3_aa: ASSYPPAGELDTQY

clone_size: -
j_call: TRBJ2-7
v_call: TRBV29-1
cdr3_aa: SVEGVAGGSYEQY

clone_size: -
j_call: TRBJ1-5
v_call: TRBV12-3/TRBV12-4
cdr3_aa: ASSRTSGSQETQH

clone_size: few
j_call: TRBJ1-1
v_call: TRBV28
cdr3_aa: ASTYRVATEAF

clone_size: many
j_call: TRBJ2-7
v_call: TRBV6-5
cdr3_aa: ASSWDREYEQY

clone_size: -
j_call: TRBJ1-2
v_call: TRBV10-3
cdr3_aa: ASYHYGYT

clone_size: few
j_call: TRBJ1-5
v_call: TRBV5-6
cdr3_aa: ASSWRGGSQPQH